One sample yielded the 26 T cell receptor beta chains listed below, sequenced in a study of molecular identifiers for immune sequencing clone quantification. TCRdb re-called the PCR reads through MiXCR, storing one row per CDR3 protein. The table records about 510,000 distinct CDR3 sequences, 20% to 25% of them present only once. Sequencing was done on a sample of naive CD8+ T cells from blood, with Jurkat cell RNA spiked in. Noted subset: FACS-sorted CD8+CD4-CCR7+CD45RA+ naive T cells. The receptors originated from a human donor in good health. Some libraries in this study had Jurkat cell RNA spiked in.

This clonotype was detected only a few times. V usage is TRBV27 and J usage is TRBJ1-1, with 7 bases aligning to TRBD1. The CDR3 loop spans 15 amino acids. The J segment lost 5 bases and the V segment lost 6 bases, leaving 12 bases of the junction unmatched. CDR1 and CDR2 from the germline V gene are MNHEY and SMNVEV (reference sequence). The CDR3 nucleotides are TGTGCCAGCAGGGGGAGACAGGGAATGGGGACTGAAGCTTTCTTT. Translated: CASRGRQGMGTEAFF.

The chain joins TRBV5-6 to TRBJ2-5; TRBD1 might be the D (5 bases). Germline values: CDR1 SGHDT, CDR2 YYEEEE. Trimming took off 2 bases at V and 2 bases at J, with 13 bases between the two ends. The CDR3 contains 15 residues. CDR3 region: CASSFSRELQETQYF. The CDR3 region has the DNA TGTGCCAGCAGCTTTTCCAGGGAACTACAAGAGACCCAGTACTTC.

This clonotype was recorded many times. V usage is TRBV6-6 and J usage is TRBJ2-1, with 9 bases lining up with TRBD1. This CDR3 is 17 amino acids long. Germline CDR1 is MNHNY and CDR2 is SVGAGI (reference sequence). V trimming: 6 bases; J trimming: 6 bases; junction bases outside the gene matches: 15. The CDR3 is CASSLTGGGLASNEQFF. The CDR3 nucleotides read TGTGCCAGCAGCCTTACAGGGGGCGGACTCGCAAGCAATGAGCAGTTCTTC.

This clonotype was seen at least ten times. The chain is built from TRBV6-2 or TRBV6-3 and TRBJ2-5; D may be TRBD1 (5 bases). In germline, CDR1 is MNHEY, CDR2 SVGEGT. The CDR3 has 16 amino acids. Trimming pared 0 bases from V and 5 bases from J, leaving 16 bases between. CDR3 sequence reads: CASSYSIVAGFETQYF. The CDR3 DNA reads TGTGCCAGCAGTTACTCGATTGTAGCAGGGTTCGAGACCCAGTACTTC.

The gene calls are TRBV6-2 or TRBV6-3 and TRBJ2-1, with 10 positions matching TRBD2. The V gene's germline CDR1 is MNHEY and CDR2 SVGEGT. J gave up 0 bases and V 2 bases, and 10 bases lay outside the gene matches. The CDR3 totals 19 residues. In DNA, the CDR3 is TGTGCCAGCAGTTACCCTAACCCCGGGACTAGCGTCTCCTACAATGAGCAGTTCTTC. It specifies CASSYPNPGTSVSYNEQFF.

This clonotype was seen ten or more times. The chain combines TRBV4-2 with TRBJ1-5; D unclear. Deletions cut 0 bases from V and 1 base from J, with 1 base between. This CDR3 comprises 13 residues. CDR1 and CDR2 (germline): LGHNA, YNFKEQ. In DNA form, the CDR3 reads TGTGCCAGCAGCCAAGAGAGCAATCAGCCCCAGCATTTT. Its protein is CASSQESNQPQHF.

This chain joins TRBV28 and TRBJ2-1; perhaps TRBD2 as D (6 bases). The V and J ends lost 5 bases and 9 bases respectively, with 23 bases between them. CDR3 length equals 16 residues. Germline-derived CDR1 and CDR2 are MDHEN and SYDVKM. In nucleotides, the CDR3 is TGTGCCAGCAGTCCCCCGGACTATGGGGCGTTTGGTGAGCAGTTCTTC. Translated, it gives CASSPPDYGAFGEQFF.

This clonotype appeared many times. The chain uses TRBV18 and TRBJ2-6; 8 bases line up with TRBD1. CDR3 size: 18 residues. With V trimmed by 3 bases and J by 0 bases, 7 bases remained unmatched. CDR1 and CDR2 (germline): KGHSH, LQKENI. Here the CDR3 reads CASSPRDRRLSGANVLTF. CDR3 in DNA: TGTGCCAGCTCACCCCGGGACAGGCGCCTCTCTGGGGCCAACGTCCTGACTTTC.

The sample holds many counts of this clonotype. The V gene is TRBV12-3 or TRBV12-4, the J gene TRBJ2-3; TRBD2 agrees at 8 bases. The CDR3 totals 16 residues. J lost 4 bases, V lost 5 bases, and 11 bases had no gene match. The chain's CDR3 is CASSPARLARADTQYF. CDR3 nucleotide sequence: TGTGCCAGCAGTCCCGCCCGACTAGCGAGAGCAGATACGCAGTATTTT.

V gene TRBV28 combines with J gene TRBJ2-7; unclear D gene. The CDR3 spans 15 residues. V lost 1 base to trimming and J lost 0 bases, with 10 bases between them. Germline CDR1 reads MDHEN; CDR2 reads SYDVKM. The DNA for the CDR3 is TGTGCCAGCAGTTTATCCATAAGGAGCTCCTACGAGCAGTACTTC. Amino acids: CASSLSIRSSYEQYF.

There are many counts of this clonotype. The gene calls are TRBV2 and TRBJ1-1; 8 bases agree with TRBD1. Germline CDR1 and CDR2: SNHLY and FYNNEI. V was clipped by 7 bases and J by 6 bases; unmatched bases: 4. The CDR3 runs to 12 residues. In DNA, the CDR3 is TGTGCCAGCACGGACAGGGTCCCTGAAGCTTTCTTT. It is translated as CASTDRVPEAFF.

The V and J genes are TRBV6-5 and TRBJ1-6; D is undetermined. CDR1 MNHEY and CDR2 SVGAGI come from the germline V gene. This CDR3 comprises 15 residues. Between the trimmed V and J ends, which lost 5 bases and 9 bases, there was a span of 17 bases. The CDR3 here is CASSSSPGSSSPLHF. CDR3 bases: TGTGCCAGCAGTAGTTCGCCGGGAAGTAGTTCACCCCTCCACTTT.

The gene calls are TRBV6-2 or TRBV6-3 and TRBJ1-2; no clear D gene. The V end lost 2 bases, the J end lost 4 bases, and 14 bases lay between the germline ends. The CDR3 has 15 amino acids. Germline lookup yields CDR1 MNHEY and CDR2 SVGEGT. This chain's CDR3 is CASSYGPSPFYGYTF. The CDR3 DNA reads as TGTGCCAGCAGTTACGGACCCAGCCCTTTCTATGGCTACACCTTC.

A word on this clonotype: Mismatch with germline at one junction end may stem from a read error. In DNA, the CDR3 is TGCGGCGTTGAAGCGGCGACCTACGAGCAGTACTTC. This sequence encodes CGVEAATYEQYF. This chain joins TRBV29-1 and TRBJ2-7, with D possibly being TRBD2 (5 bases). The CDR3 has 12 residues. Germline values: CDR1 SQVTM, CDR2 ANQGSEA.

The chain employs TRBV5-4 and TRBJ1-1; 8 bases agree with TRBD1. There are 16 residues in the CDR3. Germline V gene lookup returns CDR1 SGHNT and CDR2 YYREEE (reference sequence). J lost 3 bases, V lost 0 bases, and 7 bases had no gene match. CDR3 loop: CASSLVPDREDTEAFF. CDR3 coding DNA: TGTGCCAGCAGCTTGGTACCGGACAGGGAGGACACTGAAGCTTTCTTT.

The chain links TRBV2 to TRBJ2-1, with a weak D call TRBD2 (6 bases). Germline assignment: CDR1 SNHLY and CDR2 FYNNEI. The V end was cut by 4 bases, the J end by 2 bases, with 12 bases between. The CDR3 runs to 15 residues. CDR3 DNA: TGTGCCAGCAGTGTCCGGGACTTGACCTACAATGAGCAGTTCTTC. Translated, it gives CASSVRDLTYNEQFF.

This clonotype was recorded a few times. This chain uses TRBV4-2 with TRBJ2-7; the match to TRBD2 covers 10 bases. CDR3 length: 17 residues. V gave up 5 bases and J gave up 2 bases; unmatched junction bases: 12. CDR1 is LGHNA, CDR2 YNFKEQ, per germline. Written as DNA, the CDR3 is TGTGCCAGCAGCTCGCGGCCGGGGACTAGCGTTACCTACGAGCAGTACTTC. Amino acids: CASSSRPGTSVTYEQYF.

This chain uses TRBV23-1 with TRBJ2-7; TRBD2 matches at 9 bases. TRBV23-1 is recorded as an ORF, its role being uncertain. The CDR3 extends over 15 amino acids. With V trimmed by 8 bases and J by 4 bases, 12 bases remained unmatched. CDR3 in amino acids: CASPRRRLAAYEQYF. CDR3 bases: TGCGCCAGCCCCCGAAGGAGACTAGCGGCTTACGAGCAGTACTTC.

A single count supports this clonotype. The CDR3 protein is CASGSLTWVNEQFF. Here the CDR3 DNA reads TGTGCCAGCGGCTCGCTGACTTGGGTTAATGAGCAGTTCTTC. The chain has TRBV14 and TRBJ2-1; D not resolved. Trimming removed 8 bases at V and 7 bases at J, with 18 bases between. The germline CDR1 and CDR2 sequences are SGHDN and FVKESK. The CDR3 is 14 amino acids.

The chain carries TRBV4-3 and TRBJ1-1; 8 bases align to TRBD1. Germline V gene lookup returns CDR1 LGHNA and CDR2 YSLEER. There are 15 residues in the CDR3. J gave up 0 bases and V 3 bases, and 3 bases lay outside the gene matches. This CDR3 reads CASSQDRVVNTEAFF. The CDR3 DNA follows: TGCGCCAGCAGCCAGGACAGGGTGGTGAACACTGAAGCTTTCTTT.

At least ten counts were recorded for this clonotype. This chain links TRBV6-6 with TRBJ1-5; 9 bases align to TRBD1. Unmatched junction bases numbered 7, after V lost 7 bases and J lost 6 bases. Germline V gene data show CDR1 as MNHNY and CDR2 as SVGAGI (reference sequence). The CDR3 totals 14 residues. In DNA form, the CDR3 reads TGTGCCAGCACCATGGGACAGGGAAGTCAGCCCCAGCATTTT. It is translated as CASTMGQGSQPQHF.

To note about this clonotype: This may stem from a read error, because a much larger clone lies one nucleotide away. V gene TRBV7-9 combines with J gene TRBJ2-6; D not certain. With 5 bases removed from V and 4 bases from J, the gap between germline ends came to 9 bases. Germline loops: CDR1 SEHNR, CDR2 FQNEAQ (reference sequence). This CDR3 has 14 amino acids. As DNA, the CDR3 is TGTGCCAGCAGCCCCTGGGAAGGGGCCAACGTCCTGACTTTC. It encodes CASSPWEGANVLTF.

This clonotype was found many times. The junction shows a germline mismatch at one end, possibly a read error. The chain is built from TRBV4-3 and TRBJ2-4; 9 bases are shared with TRBD1. CDR1 LGHNA and CDR2 YSLEER come from the germline V gene. The CDR3 length is 17 residues. In DNA form, the CDR3 reads TGCGCCAGCAGCCAAGATAAATCACAGGGGGCCAGAAACATTCAGTACTTC. Translation gives CASSQDKSQGARNIQYF.

This clonotype was seen only a few times. V gene TRBV4-1 combines with J gene TRBJ1-5; 9 bases are a match to TRBD1. With 3 bases clipped from V and 2 bases from J, the junction kept 8 bases outside the gene matches. The CDR3 runs to 17 residues. The germline V gene encodes CDR1 MGHRA and CDR2 YSYEKL. The CDR3 DNA is TGCGCCAGCAGCCACACAAGGGACAGGGCTGGCAATCAGCCCCAGCATTTT. Translating it yields CASSHTRDRAGNQPQHF.

This clonotype occurred a few times. CDR3 loop: CASSLSLSGPHHSNEQFF. In DNA, the CDR3 is TGTGCCAGCAGTTTGAGTCTTAGTGGACCACACCACAGCAATGAGCAGTTCTTC. The gene calls are TRBV28 and TRBJ2-1; D unclear. The germline V gene encodes CDR1 MDHEN and CDR2 SYDVKM. The CDR3 has 18 residues. The V end was cut by 3 bases, the J end by 6 bases, with 24 bases between.

At least ten counts were recorded for this clonotype. This sequence joins TRBV24-1 and TRBJ2-2; D uncertain. Trimming removed 4 bases from V and 7 bases from J, with 12 bases in between. CDR1 is KGHDR and CDR2 is SFDVKD in the germline V gene. This CDR3 region has 14 residues. The CDR3 reads CATSDVDWGGELFF. CDR3 in DNA: TGTGCCACCAGTGACGTCGACTGGGGCGGGGAGCTGTTTTTT.